This paragraph covers one T cell receptor (beta chain) sequence. The germline V gene encodes CDR1 SQVTM and CDR2 ANQGSEA. This CDR3 region has 12 residues. V shed 2 bases and J shed 5 bases, with 8 bases lying between them. Some clones are missing from TCRdb's copy, which holds only in-frame ones; the method was immunoSEQ multiplex PCR. The profile shows 100,000 to 150,000 clones, over 75% of them singletons. The data stem from a study of blood T cell repertoires in COVID-19. Study-wide background: Donors in the United States, Italy and Spain gave samples during acute or convalescent COVID-19. From T cells, B-cell-depleted T cells, or PBMCs came the material, which was cDNA or gDNA.

The receptor's source is a man between 65 and 79 years old with active or convalescent COVID-19. The sequenced sample was peripheral blood. The genes are TRBV29-1 and TRBJ2-3; D is undetermined. CDR3 nucleotides: TGCAGCGTTGAAAACGGTGGAGATACGCAGTATTTT. Its protein is CSVENGGDTQYF.